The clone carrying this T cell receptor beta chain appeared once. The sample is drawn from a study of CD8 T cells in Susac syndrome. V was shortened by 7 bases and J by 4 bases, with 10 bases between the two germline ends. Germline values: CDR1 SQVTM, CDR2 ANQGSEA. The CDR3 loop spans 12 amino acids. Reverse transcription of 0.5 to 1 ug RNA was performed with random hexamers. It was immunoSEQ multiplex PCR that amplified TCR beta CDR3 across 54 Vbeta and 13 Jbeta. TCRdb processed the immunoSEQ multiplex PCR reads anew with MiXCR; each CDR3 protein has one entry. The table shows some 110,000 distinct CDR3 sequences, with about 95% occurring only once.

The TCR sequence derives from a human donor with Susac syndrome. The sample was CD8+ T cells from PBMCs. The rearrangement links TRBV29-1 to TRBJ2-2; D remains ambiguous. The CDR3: CSANSLTGELFF. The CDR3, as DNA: TGCAGCGCAAACAGCCTCACCGGGGAGCTGTTTTTT.